Below are 17 T cell receptor beta chains sequenced from a single sample in a study of spatial heterogeneity in lung cancer. One entry per CDR3 protein, called by TCRdb with MiXCR from the 5' RACE reads. The table includes approximately 22,000 distinct CDR3 sequences, 4.6% detected once. Documented time point: sample taken at primary tumor resection. The study sequenced unsorted whole RNA from tumor, nontumor lung or frozen PBMC. The sequences come from PBMCs, collected at surgery. These receptors originate from a male donor with early-stage non-small cell lung cancer.

On this clonotype: With a much larger clone just one base away, this may be a read error. The J gene is TRBJ1-4, the V gene TRBV6-6, with 9 bases aligning to TRBD1. The trim removed 10 bases at V and 7 bases at J, leaving 28 bases unmatched. CDR1 and CDR2 (germline): MNHNY, SVGAGI (reference sequence). This CDR3 comprises 20 residues. In DNA, the CDR3 is TGTGCCAACACCCGACCAAGGGGAGGGACAGGGTCACGGTCGGTTGAAAAACTGTTTTTT. It specifies CANTRPRGGTGSRSVEKLFF.

In its sample, this clonotype was seen many times. This chain connects TRBV6-6 to TRBJ2-5; D remains unclear. Trimming left V 2 bases short and J 1 base short, with 14 bases between. Looked up from germline, CDR1 is MNHNY and CDR2 is SVGAGI (reference sequence). This CDR3 region has 16 residues. Here the CDR3 reads CASSYPPYKTQETQYF. As DNA, the CDR3 is TGTGCCAGCAGTTACCCACCTTACAAAACCCAAGAGACCCAGTACTTC.

This clonotype was seen many times. The CDR3 protein is CASRPNSPTNEKLFF. CDR3 nucleotides: TGTGCCAGCAGACCAAACAGTCCAACTAATGAAAAACTGTTTTTT. The chain carries TRBV6-5 and TRBJ1-4; D gene unclear. V was clipped by 6 bases and J by 0 bases, with 11 bases between them. Germline V gene lookup returns CDR1 MNHEY and CDR2 SVGAGI. This CDR3 has 15 residues.

In its sample, this clonotype was seen many times. The chain has TRBV5-6 and TRBJ2-1; D is possibly TRBD1 (6 bases). The germline V and J ends were trimmed by 4 bases and 4 bases, with 15 bases remaining between them. CDR1 SGHDT and CDR2 YYEEEE come from the germline V gene. CDR3 length: 15 amino acids. The CDR3 is CASSPAGTPYNEQFF. The CDR3, as DNA: TGTGCCAGCAGCCCCGCCGGGACACCATACAATGAGCAGTTCTTC.

The CDR3, as DNA: TGCAGTGCTAGAGGGCAGGGAGGGACCTATGAAAAACTGTTTTTT. It encodes CSARGQGGTYEKLFF. The chain combines TRBV20-1 with TRBJ1-4, with D perhaps TRBD1 (5 bases). V shed 1 base and J shed 6 bases, with 15 bases lying between them. Germline lookup yields CDR1 DFQATT and CDR2 SNEGSKA (reference sequence). This CDR3 is 15 amino acids long.

Ten or more counts support this clonotype. V and J are TRBV7-2 and TRBJ2-2, with 13 nucleotides matching TRBD2. The V gene end was trimmed by 7 bases and the J gene end by 6 bases; junction bases not matched to a gene: 8. The CDR3 totals 16 residues. CDR1 is SGHTA and CDR2 is FQGNSA in the germline V gene. Here the CDR3 reads CASTTSGGVPPGELFF. CDR3 in DNA: TGTGCCAGCACCACTAGCGGGGGGGTTCCCCCCGGGGAGCTGTTTTTT.

The sample holds many counts of this clonotype. V gene TRBV14 combines with J gene TRBJ2-1, with D hard to call. The CDR3 consists of 11 residues. Between the trimmed V and J ends, which lost 2 bases and 7 bases, there was a span of 3 bases. Germline CDR1 SGHDN, CDR2 FVKESK. DNA for the CDR3: TGTGCCAGCAGCCAAAGGAATGAGCAGTTCTTC. Its translation: CASSQRNEQFF.

This clonotype was detected ten times or more. J is TRBJ2-5 and V is TRBV6-5; D uncertain. Per the germline V gene, CDR1 is MNHEY and CDR2 is SVGAGI. The CDR3 length is 12 residues. Trimming removed 0 bases from V and 7 bases from J, with 6 bases in between. The chain's CDR3 is CASSYSLGTQYF. The CDR3 DNA reads TGTGCCAGCAGTTACTCCCTTGGGACCCAGTACTTC.

The gene calls are TRBV5-1 and TRBJ2-5; D perhaps matches TRBD1 (6 bases). The germline V and J ends were trimmed by 7 bases and 2 bases, with 9 bases remaining between them. This CDR3 region has 12 residues. The germline CDR1 and CDR2 sequences are SGHRS and YFSETQ. In nucleotides, the CDR3 is TGCGCCAGCGCCGGACAGCAAGAGACCCAGTACTTC. It specifies CASAGQQETQYF.

This clonotype has a count of ten or more. The genes are TRBV28 and TRBJ2-3; D is unclear. The CDR3 has 12 residues. The V gene's germline CDR1 is MDHEN and CDR2 SYDVKM. Trimming removed 5 bases from V and 4 bases from J, with 7 bases in between. As DNA, the CDR3 is TGTGCCAGCAGTCCCCTATCAGATACGCAGTATTTT. Amino acid sequence: CASSPLSDTQYF.

The chain combines TRBV14 with TRBJ2-2, with TRBD2 matching over 8 bases. The CDR3 extends over 16 amino acids. CDR1 and CDR2 (germline): SGHDN, FVKESK. Germline trimming cut 1 base from V and 5 bases from J; bases unmatched to any gene: 6. The CDR3 coding sequence is TGTGCCAGCAGCCAAGTCGCGGGGGGTTTTACCGGGGAGCTGTTTTTT. It encodes CASSQVAGGFTGELFF.

This clonotype was counted at least ten times. J is TRBJ2-5 and V is TRBV7-2, with TRBD1 matching over 11 bases. Germline V gene data show CDR1 as SGHTA and CDR2 as FQGNSA. This CDR3 is 15 amino acids long. V lost 5 bases, J lost 4 bases, and 6 bases stayed unmatched. CDR3 region: CASSLFGTGGETQYF. Here the CDR3 DNA reads TGTGCCAGCAGCCTTTTTGGGACAGGGGGAGAGACCCAGTACTTC.

V is TRBV4-3 and J is TRBJ1-3, with D tentatively TRBD1 (5 bases). With 0 bases removed from V and 5 bases from J, the gap between germline ends came to 17 bases. Germline CDR1 reads LGHNA; CDR2 reads YSLEER. There are 17 residues in the CDR3. The CDR3 reads CASSQDRGAGTRNTIYF. The CDR3, as DNA: TGCGCCAGCAGCCAAGATCGTGGGGCAGGTACTAGAAACACCATATATTTT.

Concerning this clonotype itself: A much larger clone lies one base from this, so it may be a read error. J is TRBJ1-1 and V is TRBV4-3; D perhaps matches TRBD1 (6 bases). The CDR3 totals 14 residues. Germline CDR1 LGHNA, CDR2 YSLEER. Trimming pared 4 bases from V and 1 base from J, leaving 10 bases between. The CDR3 is CASSLGTQNTEAFF. In DNA form, the CDR3 reads TGCGCCAGCAGCCTTGGGACACAGAACACTGAAGCTTTCTTT.

This clonotype showed up many times. Written as DNA, the CDR3 is TGCAGCGTAGCCGGGACAGGGAGCGAGCAGTACTTC. It yields the protein CSVAGTGSEQYF. The chain joins TRBV29-1 to TRBJ2-7; 9 positions match TRBD1. J lost 6 bases, V lost 6 bases, and 6 bases had no gene match. Germline CDR1 is SQVTM and CDR2 is ANQGSEA. The CDR3 sequence is 12 residues long.

This clonotype was observed at least ten times. This sequence joins TRBV5-1 and TRBJ2-1; no clear D. Deletions cut 2 bases from V and 5 bases from J, with 11 bases between. Looked up from germline, CDR1 is SGHRS and CDR2 is YFSETQ. The CDR3 has 14 amino acids. The CDR3 sequence is CASSFGERHNEQFF. CDR3 DNA: TGCGCCAGCAGCTTTGGTGAGAGACACAATGAGCAGTTCTTC.

This clonotype was seen repeatedly, ten times or more. The J gene is TRBJ1-1, the V gene TRBV12-3 or TRBV12-4; unclear D gene. Trimming took 7 bases from V and 1 from J, leaving 10 bases between them. CDR3 length: 13 residues. DNA for the CDR3: TGTGCCAGCACCCTGACTGCGAACACTGAAGCTTTCTTT. Protein: CASTLTANTEAFF.